A selection of T cell receptor beta chains follows, all from one sample in a study of blood T cell repertoires in COVID-19. Some clones are missing from TCRdb's copy, which holds only in-frame ones; the method was immunoSEQ multiplex PCR. The sample carries about 100,000 clones, around 88% recorded once. Sequencing was done on a sample of peripheral blood. These receptors all come from a man older than 75 with acute or convalescent COVID-19. Each CDR3 is given with its conserved first and last residue. The D gene is left open where the match is weak.

D gene	V gene	J gene	CDR3 length	CDR3 protein
.	TRBV15	TRBJ1-2	15	CATSRDLKPLGGYTF
TRBD1	TRBV7-2	TRBJ2-7	12	CASSPRGHEQYF
TRBD1	TRBV14	TRBJ1-2	13	CASSQVRGGGYTF
TRBD1	TRBV5-6	TRBJ2-7	16	CASSLQRDRERDEQYF
.	TRBV7-8	TRBJ2-5	13	CASSFSRGETQYF
TRBD2	TRBV11-3	TRBJ2-1	16	CASSLGLADISNEQFF
.	TRBV21-1	TRBJ2-7	13	CASSKQQGYEQYF
.	TRBV25-1	TRBJ2-3	13	CASAGQGTDTQYF
TRBD1	TRBV6-4	TRBJ2-2	14	CASSDGAGGRELFF
.	TRBV5-1	TRBJ2-2	13	CASSSQGNGELFF
TRBD2	TRBV5-1	TRBJ2-1	15	CASSFTSGRFDEQFF
.	TRBV5-4	TRBJ1-3	16	CASSTPPGTPGNTIYF
TRBD1	TRBV9	TRBJ2-7	14	CASSLRDRDYEQYF
.	TRBV18	TRBJ2-6	17	CASSPTGRFSGANVLTF
.	TRBV6-2/TRBV6-3	TRBJ1-6	14	CASSLRRVTSPLHF
TRBD1	TRBV7-8	TRBJ2-1	13	CASSTGQGPVQFF
.	TRBV3-1/TRBV3-2	TRBJ2-2	15	CASSQATTRAGELFF
TRBD2	TRBV18	TRBJ2-1	17	CASSPRTSGSGYNEQFF
.	TRBV7-2	TRBJ2-7	13	CASSTLTGREQYF
.	TRBV30	TRBJ1-6	15	CAAPTGLSYNSPLHF
.	TRBV19	TRBJ2-1	15	CASSRSGASYNEQFF
.	TRBV18	TRBJ2-2	14	CASSRVANTGELFF
TRBD2	TRBV9	TRBJ2-3	15	CASSGSGVGADTQYF
.	TRBV2	TRBJ1-6	14	CASSYGNSNSPLHF
.	TRBV7-2	TRBJ2-3	14	CASSLGQAPDTQYF
.	TRBV9	TRBJ1-6	16	CASSVDGNSYNSPLHF
.	TRBV5-1	TRBJ2-5	14	CASSLVRGDQTQYF
TRBD1	TRBV19	TRBJ1-1	16	CASSTQRTGKNTEAFF
TRBD1	TRBV7-2	TRBJ1-2	15	CASSPDRGLVYGYTF
.	TRBV28	TRBJ1-5	15	CASSQDRVPGQPQHF
.	TRBV3-1/TRBV3-2	TRBJ2-5	15	CASSQDLGGEETQYF
TRBD2	TRBV6-1	TRBJ2-1	14	CASSESGTYNEQFF
.	TRBV5-6	TRBJ1-1	13	CASSRVVHTEAFF
TRBD2	TRBV28	TRBJ2-2	13	CASRREVPGELFF
.	TRBV12-3/TRBV12-4	TRBJ2-1	13	CASSPRDNNEQFF
TRBD1	TRBV19	TRBJ2-1	13	CASSRTGGHEQFF
TRBD1	TRBV6-5	TRBJ2-5	14	CASRGTGPQETQYF
.	TRBV5-4	TRBJ2-5	13	CASSLVGGETQYF
.	TRBV27	TRBJ2-3	18	CASGSASGLYESTDTQYF
TRBD1	TRBV6-6	TRBJ1-6	16	CASSYSGTQGDSPLHF
.	TRBV2	TRBJ1-1	14	CASSVSRGNTEAFF
TRBD2	TRBV11-1	TRBJ2-1	16	CASSPPLGGTYNEQFF
.	TRBV14	TRBJ2-1	15	CASSQEGGRFNEQFF
TRBD1	TRBV28	TRBJ1-3	14	CASSSTGSGNTIYF
.	TRBV7-9	TRBJ2-3	15	CASSSSWGREDTQYF